This TCR beta chain was recovered during a study of CD8+CD57+ T cells in acquired aplastic anemia. Study-wide background: The study obtained an average of around 3.4 ug of DNA from sorted CD4+ and CD8+ cells. Healthy donors had, on average, approximately 9.9 million reads for their CD4+ cells. The study, taken as a whole, reports: Patients and controls had CD8+ Simpson's diversity values that were not significantly distinct. Patients shared around 30 CD8+ CDR3 sequences with controls.

Germline CDR1 and CDR2: SGHRS and YFSETQ. The CDR3 is 11 amino acids. V gave up 6 bases and J gave up 10 bases, with 8 bases separating them. Genomic DNA was employed as the template in profiling TCR beta VDJ and CDR3. One entry per CDR3 protein results from TCRdb running MiXCR on the reads. The sample contains about 190,000 distinct CDR3 sequences, around half of which appear only once. About this clonotype: Its specificity is not known.

The sequence was collected from a human donor in good health, serving as a control. The sequencing input was sorted CD4+, CD8+, or CD8+CD57+ T cells (not recorded which) from PBMCs. The rearrangement joins TRBV5-1 to TRBJ1-6, with D unresolved. The CDR3: CASIPGSPLHF. For the CDR3, the DNA is TGCGCCAGCATTCCGGGGTCACCCCTCCACTTT.